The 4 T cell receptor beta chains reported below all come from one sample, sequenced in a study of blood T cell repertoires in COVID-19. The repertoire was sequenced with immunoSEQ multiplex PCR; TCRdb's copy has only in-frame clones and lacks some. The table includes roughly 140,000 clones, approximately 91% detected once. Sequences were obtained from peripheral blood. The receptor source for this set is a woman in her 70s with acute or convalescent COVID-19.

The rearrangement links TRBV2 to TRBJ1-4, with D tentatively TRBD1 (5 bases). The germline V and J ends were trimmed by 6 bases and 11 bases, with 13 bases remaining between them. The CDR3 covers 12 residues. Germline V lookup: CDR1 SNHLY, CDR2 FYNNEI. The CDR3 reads CASRTDTAKLFF. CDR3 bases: TGTGCCAGCAGGACGGACACTGCGAAACTGTTTTTT.

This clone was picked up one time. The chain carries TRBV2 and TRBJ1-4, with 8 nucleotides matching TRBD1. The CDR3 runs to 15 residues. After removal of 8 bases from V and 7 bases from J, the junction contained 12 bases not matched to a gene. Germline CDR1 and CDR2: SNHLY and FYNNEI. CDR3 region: CASRRFGQGPEKLFF. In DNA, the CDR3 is TGTGCCAGCCGGAGATTCGGACAGGGTCCTGAAAAACTGTTTTTT.

CDR3 nucleotide sequence: TGTGCCAGCAGCTTCGACAGAAATTCACCCCTCCACTTT. Residues: CASSFDRNSPLHF. The chain carries TRBV7-9 and TRBJ1-6, with D tentatively TRBD1 (5 bases). The CDR3 totals 13 residues. V lost 3 bases and J lost 7, with 7 bases in between. The V gene's germline CDR1 is SEHNR and CDR2 FQNEAQ (reference sequence). The whole variable domain, filled in from reference TRBV7-9 and TRBJ1-6, reads DTGVSQNPRHKITKRGQNVTFRCDPISEHNRLYWYRQTLGQGPEFLTYFQNEAQLEKSRLLSDRFSAERPKGSFSTLEIQRTEQGDSAMYLCASSFDRNSPLHFGNGTRLTVT.

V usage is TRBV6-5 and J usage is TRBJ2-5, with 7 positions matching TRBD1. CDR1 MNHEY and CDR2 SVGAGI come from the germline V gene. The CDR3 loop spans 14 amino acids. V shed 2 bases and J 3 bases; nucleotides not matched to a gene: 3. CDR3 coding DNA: TGTGCCAGCAGTTACAAGGGACAGAAAGAGACCCAGTACTTC. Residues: CASSYKGQKETQYF.